This T cell receptor (beta chain) was recovered during a study of blood T cell repertoires in COVID-19. Study-wide context: There were acute and convalescent COVID-19 samples, and they came from the United States, Italy and Spain. T cells, B-cell-depleted T cells, or PBMCs provided the cDNA or gDNA that served as material.

The CDR3 loop spans 16 amino acids. The germline V gene encodes CDR1 LGHNA and CDR2 YSLEER. Trimming pared 4 bases from V and 5 bases from J, leaving 18 bases between. Original data processing: Cell counts per sample came from amplifying reference gene primers. TCRdb's copy holds only in-frame clones and misses some; the assay was immunoSEQ multiplex PCR. The DNA was the basis for D and trimming; V, J and clone size are from that table. Altogether under 300,000 clones are present, about 86% being singletons, with the ten largest covering roughly 2.9%. This chain connects TRBV4-3 to TRBJ2-1; D may be TRBD1 (6 bases). This TCR derives from a woman aged 55-75 years with active or convalescent COVID-19. Sequenced: peripheral blood. CDR3 coding DNA: TGCGCCAGCAGCCTATCTCCGGGACATAAAAACAATGAGCAGTTCTTC. It translates to CASSLSPGHKNNEQFF.